One sample yielded the 26 T cell receptor beta chains listed below, sequenced in a study of beta chain features in type 1 diabetes. Investigators reverse transcribed all isolated RNA, so they sequenced expressed TCRB transcripts. Libraries were prepared by immunoSEQ multiplex PCR; TCRdb keeps only in-frame clonotypes and omits some of them. The sample holds 120,000 or so clones; 16% are singletons and the top ten take under 2.5%. The study, taken as a whole, reports: Shorter TCRB CDR3s, moderately but significantly so, were found in Type 1 diabetes patients in all four CD4+ subsets.

What these receptors recognize is not known. Specimen: central memory CD4+ T cells from blood. Source of these receptors: a man aged 30 to 45 with type 1 diabetes.

This clone was counted between two and nine times. The rearrangement links TRBV5-1 to TRBJ1-6; the D gene is possibly TRBD1 (6 bases). Germline values: CDR1 SGHRS, CDR2 YFSETQ. V lost 0 bases, J lost 7 bases, and 8 bases lay in between. This CDR3 comprises 14 residues. The chain's CDR3 is CASSLGQANSPLHF. The CDR3 DNA sequence: TGCGCCAGCAGCTTGGGACAGGCAAATTCACCCCTCCACTTT.

This chain's CDR3 is CASSLVGGGTGWYEQYF. In DNA, the CDR3 is TGTGCCAGCAGCTTAGTAGGTGGCGGGACAGGGTGGTACGAGCAGTACTTC. The rearrangement links TRBV11-2 to TRBJ2-7, with 9 bases aligning to TRBD1. J gave up 4 bases and V 1 base, and 11 bases lay outside the gene matches. The length of the CDR3 is 17 residues. CDR1 and CDR2 from the germline V gene are SGHAT and FQNNGV.

The V call is TRBV4-1, the J call TRBJ1-5; 10 bases map to TRBD1. This CDR3 has 17 residues. CDR1 and CDR2 from the germline V gene are MGHRA and YSYEKL. V lost 1 base and J lost 2; bases outside the gene matches: 5. The CDR3 DNA reads as TGCGCCAGCAGCCAAGCCGCCGGGACAGGGGGCAATCAGCCCCAGCATTTT. Amino acids: CASSQAAGTGGNQPQHF.

This clone was counted a few times. The same CDR3 arises from other DNA sequences in this sample as well. The chain couples TRBV6-6 to TRBJ2-5, with D unresolved. The CDR3 runs to 11 residues. Germline loops: CDR1 MNHNY, CDR2 SVGAGI (reference sequence). The ends were cut back, 6 bases at V and 5 bases at J, with 7 bases in the middle. The CDR3 region has the DNA TGTGCCAGCAGGACTGAGGAGACCCAGTACTTC. It yields the protein CASRTEETQYF.

This clone occurred a few times. V usage is TRBV9 and J usage is TRBJ2-3, with D possibly being TRBD1 or TRBD2 (6 bases each). V was trimmed by 0 bases and J by 0 bases, leaving 14 bases between them. CDR3 length equals 17 residues. Germline V lookup: CDR1 SGDLS, CDR2 YYNGEE. The CDR3: CASSVARGQASTDTQYF. The DNA for the CDR3 is TGTGCCAGCAGCGTAGCTCGGGGGCAGGCTAGCACAGATACGCAGTATTTT.

The V call is TRBV6-6, the J call TRBJ2-5; 7 bases fit TRBD1. The germline V gene has CDR1 MNHNY and CDR2 SVGAGI (reference sequence). This CDR3 comprises 13 residues. V gave up 5 bases and J gave up 4 bases; unmatched junction bases: 4. CDR3 region: CASSNRGAETQYF. CDR3 coding DNA: TGTGCCAGCAGTAACAGGGGCGCAGAGACCCAGTACTTC.

V gene TRBV4-1 combines with J gene TRBJ2-5, with TRBD1 matching 8 bases. J was trimmed by 4 bases and V by 1 base; bases with no gene match: 2. CDR3 size: 14 residues. From germline, CDR1 is MGHRA and CDR2 YSYEKL. The CDR3 sequence is CASSQGQGAETQYF. CDR3 coding DNA: TGCGCCAGCAGCCAAGGGCAGGGGGCAGAGACCCAGTACTTC.

The V gene is TRBV4-2, the J gene TRBJ1-2; D uncertain. The CDR3 consists of 13 residues. The germline CDR1 and CDR2 sequences are LGHNA and YNFKEQ. The germline V and J ends were trimmed by 0 bases and 5 bases, with 7 bases remaining between them. CDR3 coding DNA: TGTGCCAGCAGCCAAGACCCGGGTTATGGCTACACCTTC. The encoded protein is CASSQDPGYGYTF.

V and J are TRBV11-2 and TRBJ2-5; tentative D call: TRBD1 (6 bases). Trimming stripped 1 base from V and 2 bases from J, with 11 bases between. The CDR3 has 15 residues. CDR1 SGHAT and CDR2 FQNNGV come from the germline V gene. DNA of the CDR3: TGTGCCAGCAGCTTAGGGTCCACAGGGCAAGAGACCCAGTACTTC. It encodes CASSLGSTGQETQYF. The variable domain in full, with the rest retrieved from reference TRBV11-2 and TRBJ2-5, is EAGVAQSPRYKIIEKRQSVAFWCNPISGHATLYWYQQILGQGPKLLIQFQNNGVVDDSQLPKDRFSAERLKGVDSTLKIQPAKLEDSAVYLCASSLGSTGQETQYFGPGTRLLVL.

This chain joins TRBV23-1 and TRBJ1-5; 7 positions match TRBD1. TRBV23-1 is classed as an ORF, of uncertain function. Trimming took 4 bases from V and 7 from J; bases not matched to a gene: 13. The CDR3 totals 16 residues. CDR3 DNA sequence: TGCGCCAGCAGTCTAAGGGGACAGCCATCAAGGCAGCCCCAGCATTTT. It codes for CASSLRGQPSRQPQHF.

This chain connects TRBV4-1 to TRBJ2-5, with D maybe TRBD1 (5 bases). The V and J ends lost 1 base and 0 bases respectively, with 15 bases between them. The CDR3 sequence is 17 residues long. Germline CDR1 and CDR2: MGHRA and YSYEKL. The chain's CDR3 is CASSQGVGGANQETQYF. The DNA for the CDR3 is TGCGCCAGCAGCCAAGGAGTCGGTGGGGCCAACCAAGAGACCCAGTACTTC.

This clone occurred a few times. The CDR3 DNA sequence: TGCGCCAGCAGGTTAGGGAATTCACCCCTCCACTTT. Residues: CASRLGNSPLHF. The chain carries TRBV10-2 and TRBJ1-6; D not resolved. Trimming stripped 6 bases from V and 7 bases from J, with 7 bases between. CDR1 is WSHSY, CDR2 SAAADI, per germline. The CDR3 contains 12 residues.

The chain couples TRBV7-2 to TRBJ2-5; the D is unclear. The germline V gene has CDR1 SGHTA and CDR2 FQGNSA. Trimming shortened V by 2 bases and J by 0 bases, and 4 bases separated the two germline ends. This CDR3 has 13 amino acids. CDR3 loop: CASSLYHQETQYF. In DNA form, the CDR3 reads TGTGCCAGCAGCTTATACCACCAAGAGACCCAGTACTTC. Combining the CDR3 with reference TRBV7-2 and TRBJ2-5 gives the whole variable domain GAGVSQSPSNKVTEKGKDVELRCDPISGHTALYWYRQSLGQGLEFLIYFQGNSAPDKSGLPSDRFSAERTGGSVSTLTIQRTQQEDSAVYLCASSLYHQETQYFGPGTRLLVL.

This clone was counted many times. The J gene is TRBJ2-5, the V gene TRBV7-6; the D gene is possibly TRBD2 (5 bases). Germline CDR1 and CDR2: SGHVS and FNYEAQ. V lost 5 bases to trimming and J lost 4 bases, with 11 bases between them. The CDR3 contains 13 residues. The CDR3 protein is CASSPARGETQYF. For the CDR3, the DNA is TGTGCCAGCAGCCCAGCTCGGGGAGAGACCCAGTACTTC.

The rearrangement uses TRBV25-1 and TRBJ1-2, with D possibly matching TRBD1 (6 bases). V was cut by 5 bases and J by 7 bases, with 17 bases left in between. The germline V gene encodes CDR1 MGHDK and CDR2 SYGVNS. There are 14 residues in the CDR3. The DNA for the CDR3 is TGTGCCAGCAGTTTCGCAGGGGCAGACGCTGGCTACACCTTC. It codes for CASSFAGADAGYTF.

The sample holds a few counts of this clone. The J gene is TRBJ2-7, the V gene TRBV6-5; perhaps TRBD2 as D (5 bases). The CDR3 extends over 11 amino acids. Germline V CDR1 and CDR2: MNHEY, SVGAGI. V dropped 5 bases and J dropped 8 bases, with 10 bases sitting between them. This CDR3 reads CASSHGVKQYF. The CDR3 region has the DNA TGTGCCAGCAGTCACGGGGTTAAGCAGTACTTC.

The chain combines TRBV7-2 with TRBJ2-5; no definite D call. Germline CDR1 and CDR2: SGHTA and FQGNSA. Trimming stripped 1 base from V and 5 bases from J, with 14 bases between. There are 15 residues in the CDR3. The CDR3 sequence: CASSLVEWNLETQYF. Written as DNA, the CDR3 is TGTGCCAGCAGCTTAGTCGAATGGAATCTGGAGACCCAGTACTTC.

This clone was observed a handful of times. This sequence joins TRBV5-1 and TRBJ2-5; TRBD2 aligns across 10 bases. The junction had 4 bases not matched to a gene; V was cut back by 7 bases and J by 1 base. Germline-derived CDR1 and CDR2 are SGHRS and YFSETQ. This CDR3 comprises 14 residues. The CDR3 reads CASGLAGAQETQYF. The CDR3, as DNA: TGCGCCAGCGGGCTAGCGGGAGCCCAAGAGACCCAGTACTTC.

This chain joins TRBV7-9 and TRBJ1-1; 7 nucleotides match TRBD1. The CDR3 spans 18 residues. V lost 1 base, J lost 1 base, and 12 bases stayed unmatched. In germline, CDR1 is SEHNR, CDR2 FQNEAQ (reference sequence). This chain's CDR3 is CASSLGLDREGSNTEAFF. The CDR3 nucleotides are TGTGCCAGCAGCTTAGGTTTAGACAGGGAAGGTTCGAACACTGAAGCTTTCTTT.

This clone showed up just a few times. V and J are TRBV7-9 and TRBJ1-6; weak D call: TRBD1 (5 bases). The ends were cut back, 10 bases at V and 7 bases at J, with 17 bases in the middle. The CDR3 has 14 residues. From germline, CDR1 is SEHNR and CDR2 FQNEAQ (reference sequence). The CDR3 DNA reads as TGTGCCACTCAGACCGGGGCAGGGAATTCACCCCTCCACTTT. It yields the protein CATQTGAGNSPLHF.

CDR3 in amino acids: CASSLTNEKLFF. The CDR3 DNA follows: TGTGCCAGCAGCTTGACTAATGAAAAACTGTTTTTT. The rearrangement joins TRBV7-8 to TRBJ1-4; D ambiguous. V lost 3 bases, J lost 2 bases, and 1 base lay in between. Germline CDR1 is SGHVS and CDR2 is FQNEAQ. The CDR3 extends over 12 amino acids. The whole variable domain, filled in from reference TRBV7-8 and TRBJ1-4, reads GAGVSQSPRYKVAKRGQDVALRCDPISGHVSLFWYQQALGQGPEFLTYFQNEAQLDKSGLPSDRFFAERPEGSVSTLKIQRTQQEDSAVYLCASSLTNEKLFFGSGTQLSVL.

This clone was seen more than once but under ten times. The chain joins TRBV7-8 to TRBJ2-7; maybe TRBD2 (7 bases). CDR1 is SGHVS and CDR2 is FQNEAQ in the germline V gene. The CDR3 has 16 residues. V lost 4 bases and J lost 2, with 18 bases in between. CDR3 nucleotides: TGTGCCAGCAGCTCAAACTGGGCGGGGGCCCCCTACGAGCAGTACTTC. Its protein is CASSSNWAGAPYEQYF.

This clone showed up just a few times. The J gene is TRBJ2-7, the V gene TRBV5-3; D is possibly TRBD1 (6 bases). TRBV5-3 is identified as an open reading frame with a role that is uncertain. Trimming left V 9 bases short and J 3 bases short, with 10 bases between. The CDR3 has 11 amino acids. CDR3: CAKRQDYEQYF. The CDR3 DNA follows: TGTGCCAAACGACAGGACTACGAGCAGTACTTC.

V usage is TRBV30 and J usage is TRBJ2-7; D not resolved. Germline V lookup: CDR1 GTSNPN, CDR2 SVGIG (reference sequence). The CDR3 contains 11 residues. V was cut by 2 bases and J by 6 bases, with 8 bases left in between. Here the CDR3 reads CAWSPSIEQYF. The DNA for the CDR3 is TGTGCCTGGAGTCCTTCCATCGAGCAGTACTTC.

This sequence joins TRBV13 and TRBJ1-3; unclear D gene. Germline CDR1 and CDR2: PRHDT and FYEKMQ (reference sequence). The CDR3 covers 16 residues. The ends were cut back, 3 bases at V and 0 bases at J, with 12 bases in the middle. DNA for the CDR3: TGTGCCAGCAGCTTTATTCCGGACTTCTCTGGAAACACCATATATTTT. Translation: CASSFIPDFSGNTIYF. Full variable domain (rest looked up from reference TRBV13 and TRBJ1-3): AAGVIQSPRHLIKEKRETATLKCYPIPRHDTVYWYQQGPGQDPQFLISFYEKMQSDKGSIPDRFSAQQFSDYHSELNMSSLELGDSALYFCASSFIPDFSGNTIYFGEGSWLTVV.

There are many counts of this clone. This chain links TRBV9 with TRBJ1-6; D might be TRBD1 (5 bases). There are 12 residues in the CDR3. Trimming left V 5 bases short and J 8 bases short, with 8 bases between. Germline CDR1 SGDLS, CDR2 YYNGEE. The CDR3 here is CASSGGDSPLHF. The DNA of the CDR3 is TGTGCCAGCAGTGGAGGGGATTCACCCCTCCACTTT.